This TCR beta chain stems from a study of cytomegalovirus exposure and HLA in healthy donors. Overall study context: Roughly 180 million T cells yielded 117 million unique TCR beta sequences in earlier analysis. Study-wide points: One variant, a missense change in DCLRE1C, was linked in a later analysis to TCR beta V- and J-gene trimming. Accurate HLA-A and HLA-B prediction from TCR beta sequences was reported for most subjects.

The PCR made use of 60 Vbeta and 13 Jbeta primers. Assay: immunoSEQ multiplex PCR; the TCRdb copy retains only in-frame clones and omits some. The sample lists over 110,000 clones, 82% occurring once. In the case of this clone: Its antigen is not known.

This CDR3 contains 13 residues. CDR1 and CDR2 from the germline V gene are SGHAT and FQDESV (reference sequence). V was cut by 1 base and J by 5 bases, with 9 bases left in between. This sequence was found in a male donor in good health and CMV-seronegative. The chain uses TRBV11-1 and TRBJ2-7; weak D call: TRBD2 (6 bases). The sequenced material came from PBMCs. CDR3: CASSLEDYHEQYF. The CDR3 DNA reads TGTGCCAGCAGCTTAGAGGACTACCACGAGCAGTACTTC.